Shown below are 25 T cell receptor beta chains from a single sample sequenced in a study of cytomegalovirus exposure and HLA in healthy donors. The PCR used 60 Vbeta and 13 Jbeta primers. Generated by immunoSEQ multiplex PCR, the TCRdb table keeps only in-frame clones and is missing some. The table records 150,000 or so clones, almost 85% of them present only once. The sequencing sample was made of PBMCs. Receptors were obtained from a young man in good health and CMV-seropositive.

The CDR3 sequence is CASSLEGRGNTEAFF. CDR3 coding DNA: TGTGCCAGCAGTTTAGAGGGCAGGGGGAACACTGAAGCTTTCTTT. The rearrangement links TRBV28 to TRBJ1-1; possible D gene TRBD1, 6 bases. This CDR3 comprises 15 residues. V lost 2 bases to trimming and J lost 1 base, with 11 bases between them. Germline V gives CDR1 MDHEN, CDR2 SYDVKM. The variable domain in full, completed from reference TRBV28 and TRBJ1-1, reads DVKVTQSSRYLVKRTGEKVFLECVQDMDHENMFWYRQDPGLGLRLIYFSYDVKMKEKGDIPEGYSVSREKKERFSLILESASTNQTSMYLCASSLEGRGNTEAFFGQGTRLTVV.

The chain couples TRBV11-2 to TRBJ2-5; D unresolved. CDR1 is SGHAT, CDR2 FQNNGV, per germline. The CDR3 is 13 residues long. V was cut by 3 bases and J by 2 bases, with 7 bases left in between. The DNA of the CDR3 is TGTGCCAGCAGCTTGACATATCAAGAGACCCAGTACTTC. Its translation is CASSLTYQETQYF. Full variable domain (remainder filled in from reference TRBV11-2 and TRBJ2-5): EAGVAQSPRYKIIEKRQSVAFWCNPISGHATLYWYQQILGQGPKLLIQFQNNGVVDDSQLPKDRFSAERLKGVDSTLKIQPAKLEDSAVYLCASSLTYQETQYFGPGTRLLVL.

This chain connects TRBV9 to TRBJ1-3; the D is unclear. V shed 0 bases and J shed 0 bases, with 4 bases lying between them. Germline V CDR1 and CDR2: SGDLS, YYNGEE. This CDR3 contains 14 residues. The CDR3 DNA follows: TGTGCCAGCAGCGTAGCTCCCTCTGGAAACACCATATATTTT. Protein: CASSVAPSGNTIYF.

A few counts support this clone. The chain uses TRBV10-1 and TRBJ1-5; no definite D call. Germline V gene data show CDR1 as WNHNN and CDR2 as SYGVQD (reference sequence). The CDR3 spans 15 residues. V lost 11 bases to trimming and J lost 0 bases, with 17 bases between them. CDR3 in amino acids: CARGGVGYSNQPQHF. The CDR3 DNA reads TGCGCCCGAGGAGGCGTGGGTTATAGCAATCAGCCCCAGCATTTT.

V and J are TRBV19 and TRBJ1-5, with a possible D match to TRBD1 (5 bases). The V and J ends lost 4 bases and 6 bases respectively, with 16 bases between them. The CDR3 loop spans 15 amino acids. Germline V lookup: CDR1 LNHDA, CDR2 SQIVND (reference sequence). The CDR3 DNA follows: TGTGCCAGTAGTAATTCGGGGGGTAGATCTCAGCCCCAGCATTTT. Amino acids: CASSNSGGRSQPQHF.

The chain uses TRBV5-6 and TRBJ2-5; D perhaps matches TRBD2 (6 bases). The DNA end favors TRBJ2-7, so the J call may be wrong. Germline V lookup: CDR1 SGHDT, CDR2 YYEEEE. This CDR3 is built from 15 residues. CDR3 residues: CASSLEARAAGEQYF. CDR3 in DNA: TGTGCCAGCAGCCTAGAAGCTAGGGCAGCGGGCGAGCAGTACTTC.

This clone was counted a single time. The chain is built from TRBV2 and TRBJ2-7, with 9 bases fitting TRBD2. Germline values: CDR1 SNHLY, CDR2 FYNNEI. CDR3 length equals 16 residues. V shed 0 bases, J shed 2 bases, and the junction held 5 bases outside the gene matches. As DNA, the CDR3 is TGTGCCAGCAGTGAAGCGGGAGCGGGGGGAACCTACGAGCAGTACTTC. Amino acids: CASSEAGAGGTYEQYF.

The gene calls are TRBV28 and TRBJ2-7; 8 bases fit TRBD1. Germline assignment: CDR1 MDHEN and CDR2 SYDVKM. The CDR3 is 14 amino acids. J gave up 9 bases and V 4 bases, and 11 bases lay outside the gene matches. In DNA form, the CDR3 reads TGTGCCAGCAGTTCCCCCGACAGGGGCCCTGGGCAGTACTTC. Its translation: CASSSPDRGPGQYF.

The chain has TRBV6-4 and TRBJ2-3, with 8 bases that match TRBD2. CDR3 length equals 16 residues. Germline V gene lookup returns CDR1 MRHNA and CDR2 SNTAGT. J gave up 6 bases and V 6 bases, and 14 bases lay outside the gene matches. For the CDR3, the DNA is TGTGCCAGCAGCCTTAGCGGGGCGGACTACGTGGATACGCAGTATTTT. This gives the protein CASSLSGADYVDTQYF.

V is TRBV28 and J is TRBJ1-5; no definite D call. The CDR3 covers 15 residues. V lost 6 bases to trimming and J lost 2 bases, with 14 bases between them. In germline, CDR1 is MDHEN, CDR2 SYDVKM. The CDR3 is CASSSLSTGNQPQHF. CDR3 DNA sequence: TGTGCCAGCAGCTCCCTATCCACAGGCAATCAGCCCCAGCATTTT.

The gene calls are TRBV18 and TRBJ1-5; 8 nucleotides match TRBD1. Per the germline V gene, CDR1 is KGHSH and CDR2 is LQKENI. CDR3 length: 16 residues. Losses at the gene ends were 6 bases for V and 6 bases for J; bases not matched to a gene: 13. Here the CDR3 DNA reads TGTGCCAGCTCTCCATCGGGTGCAACAGGGGGTCAGCCCCAGCATTTT. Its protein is CASSPSGATGGQPQHF.

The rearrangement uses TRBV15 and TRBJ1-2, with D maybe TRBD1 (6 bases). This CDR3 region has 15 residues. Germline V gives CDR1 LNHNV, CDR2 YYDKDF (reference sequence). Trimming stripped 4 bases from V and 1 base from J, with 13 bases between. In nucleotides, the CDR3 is TGTGCCACCAGCAACCCGGGACACCTTAACTATGGCTACACCTTC. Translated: CATSNPGHLNYGYTF.

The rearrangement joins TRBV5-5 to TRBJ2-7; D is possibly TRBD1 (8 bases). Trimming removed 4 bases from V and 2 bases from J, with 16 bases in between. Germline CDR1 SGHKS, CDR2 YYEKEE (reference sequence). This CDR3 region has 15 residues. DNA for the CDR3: TGTGCCAGCAGCCCGGGGGGACAGGTCACCTACGAGCAGTACTTC. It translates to CASSPGGQVTYEQYF.

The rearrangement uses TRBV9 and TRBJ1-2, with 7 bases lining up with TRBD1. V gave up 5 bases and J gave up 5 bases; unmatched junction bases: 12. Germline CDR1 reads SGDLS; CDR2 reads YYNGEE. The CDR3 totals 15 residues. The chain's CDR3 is CASRPATTGSYGYTF. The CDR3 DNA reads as TGTGCCAGCAGGCCCGCTACGACAGGGTCTTATGGCTACACCTTC. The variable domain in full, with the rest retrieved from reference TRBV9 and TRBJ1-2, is DSGVTQTPKHLITATGQRVTLRCSPRSGDLSVYWYQQSLDQGLQFLIQYYNGEERAKGNILERFSAQQFPDLHSELNLSSLELGDSALYFCASRPATTGSYGYTFGSGTRLTVV.

The chain's CDR3 is CASSLRSANEQFF. CDR3 DNA sequence: TGTGCCAGCTCACTACGTAGCGCCAATGAGCAGTTCTTC. The chain has TRBV18 and TRBJ2-1, with D possibly matching TRBD2 (5 bases). Germline CDR1 is KGHSH and CDR2 is LQKENI. Trimming removed 4 bases at V and 6 bases at J, with 10 bases between. There are 13 residues in the CDR3.

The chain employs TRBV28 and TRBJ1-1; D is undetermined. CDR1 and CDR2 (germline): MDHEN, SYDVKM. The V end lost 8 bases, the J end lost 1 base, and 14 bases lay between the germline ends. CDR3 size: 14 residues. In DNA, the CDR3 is TGTGCCAGCCGAAAGAGTCGAGGGAACACTGAAGCTTTCTTT. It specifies CASRKSRGNTEAFF.

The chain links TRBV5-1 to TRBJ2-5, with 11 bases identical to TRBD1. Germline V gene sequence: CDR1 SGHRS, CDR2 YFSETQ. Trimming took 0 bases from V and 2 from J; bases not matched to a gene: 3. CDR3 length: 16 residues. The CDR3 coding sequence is TGCGCCAGCAGCTTGGCAGGGACAGGGGGTCAAGAGACCCAGTACTTC. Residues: CASSLAGTGGQETQYF. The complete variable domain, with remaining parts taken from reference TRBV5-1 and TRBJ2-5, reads KAGVTQTPRYLIKTRGQQVTLSCSPISGHRSVSWYQQTPGQGLQFLFEYFSETQRNKGNFPGRFSGRQFSNSRSEMNVSTLELGDSALYLCASSLAGTGGQETQYFGPGTRLLVL.

For the CDR3, the DNA is TGTGCCAGCAGTGCCGGGACAGTTGGAATCATGAGCAATCAGCCCCAGCATTTT. Translation gives CASSAGTVGIMSNQPQHF. The rearrangement links TRBV25-1 to TRBJ1-5; TRBD1 aligns across 7 bases. V lost 4 bases and J lost 1; bases outside the gene matches: 13. The CDR3 is made up of 18 amino acids. Per germline, CDR1 MGHDK and CDR2 SYGVNS.

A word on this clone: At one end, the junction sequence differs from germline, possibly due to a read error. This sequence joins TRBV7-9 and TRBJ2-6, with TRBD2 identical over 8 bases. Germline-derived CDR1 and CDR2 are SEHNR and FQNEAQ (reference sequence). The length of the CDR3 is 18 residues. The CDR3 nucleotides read TGTTCCAGCAGCTTATCAGCTAGCGGGCCTCTCTGGGCCAACGTCCTGACTTTC. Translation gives CSSSLSASGPLWANVLTF.

Here the CDR3 DNA reads TGTGCCAGTAGTATTGGTCGAGCTTATAGCAATCAGCCCCAGCATTTT. Translating it yields CASSIGRAYSNQPQHF. The V call is TRBV19, the J call TRBJ1-5; D is undetermined. The CDR3 is 16 residues long. Looked up from germline, CDR1 is LNHDA and CDR2 is SQIVND (reference sequence). The germline V and J ends were trimmed by 3 bases and 0 bases, with 12 bases remaining between them.

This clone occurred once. The CDR3: CASSLGRGRSDTQYF. For the CDR3, the DNA is TGTGCCAGCAGCTTAGGGCGAGGGCGATCGGATACGCAGTATTTT. The chain has TRBV7-2 and TRBJ2-3; possible D gene TRBD2, 5 bases. The CDR3 contains 15 residues. The V and J ends lost 1 base and 6 bases respectively, with 14 bases between them. The germline CDR1 and CDR2 sequences are SGHTA and FQGNSA.

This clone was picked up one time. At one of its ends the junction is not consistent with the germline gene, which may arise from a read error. The chain's CDR3 is CASSLLAYQEIQYF. The CDR3 DNA reads as TGTGCCAGCAGTCTACTAGCGTACCAAGAGATCCAGTACTTC. The genes are TRBV28 and TRBJ2-5; 7 bases align to TRBD2. Germline loops: CDR1 MDHEN, CDR2 SYDVKM. The CDR3 totals 14 residues.

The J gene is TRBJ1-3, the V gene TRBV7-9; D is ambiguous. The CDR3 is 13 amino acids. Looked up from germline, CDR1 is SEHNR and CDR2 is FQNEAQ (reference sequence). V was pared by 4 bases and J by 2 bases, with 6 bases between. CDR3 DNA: TGTGCCAGCAGCTCTATTCCTGGAAACACCATATATTTT. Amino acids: CASSSIPGNTIYF.

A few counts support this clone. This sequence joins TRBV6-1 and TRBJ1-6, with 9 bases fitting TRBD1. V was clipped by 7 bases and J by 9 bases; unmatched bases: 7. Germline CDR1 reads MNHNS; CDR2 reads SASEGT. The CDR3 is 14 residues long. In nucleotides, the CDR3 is TGTGCCAGCACTCTGACAGGGGGTATTTCACCCCTCCACTTT. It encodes CASTLTGGISPLHF.

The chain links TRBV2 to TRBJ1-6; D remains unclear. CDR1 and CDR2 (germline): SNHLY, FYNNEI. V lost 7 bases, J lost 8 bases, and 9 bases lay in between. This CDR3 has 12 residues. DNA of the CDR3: TGTGCCAGCACCGACGGGTATTCACCCCTCCACTTT. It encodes CASTDGYSPLHF.